The clone carrying this T cell receptor beta chain has a count of ten or more. Its antigen is currently unknown. Germline CDR1 LGHNA, CDR2 YNFKEQ. The CDR3 contains 14 residues. V trimming: 3 bases; J trimming: 5 bases; junction bases outside the gene matches: 3. The data derive from a study of CD8 T cells in ankylosing spondylitis. TCRdb analysed the 5' RACE reads with MiXCR anew, one entry per CDR3 protein. The table records some 29,000 distinct CDR3 sequences, around 6.7% of them present only once. General study points: Reactive arthritis synovial fluid and blood previously showed some of these motif variants.

This TCR was sampled from a male donor with ankylosing spondylitis or in good health (not recorded which). Specimen: blood, either unsorted or a sorted T cell fraction (not recorded which). V usage is TRBV4-2 and J usage is TRBJ2-4; 8 nucleotides align to TRBD1. CDR3 residues: CASSQTGAQNIQYF. CDR3 nucleotides: TGTGCCAGCAGCCAGACAGGGGCTCAAAACATTCAGTACTTC.